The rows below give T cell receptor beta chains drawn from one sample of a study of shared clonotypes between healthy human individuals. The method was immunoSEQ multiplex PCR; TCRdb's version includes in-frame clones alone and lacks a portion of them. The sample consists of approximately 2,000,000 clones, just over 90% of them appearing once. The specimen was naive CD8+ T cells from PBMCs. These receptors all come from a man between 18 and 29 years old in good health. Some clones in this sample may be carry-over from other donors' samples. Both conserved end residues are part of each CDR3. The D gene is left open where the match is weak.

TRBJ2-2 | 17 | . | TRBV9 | CASSVSGGRGNTGELFF
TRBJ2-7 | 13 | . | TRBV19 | CASSARQSYEQYF
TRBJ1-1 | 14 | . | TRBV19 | CASSWGGTNTEAFF
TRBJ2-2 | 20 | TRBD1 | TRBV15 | CATSTGYEVGTGREPGELFF
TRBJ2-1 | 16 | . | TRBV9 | CASSVGPGQPDNEQFF
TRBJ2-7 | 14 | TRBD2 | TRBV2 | CASSEGLAGYEQYF
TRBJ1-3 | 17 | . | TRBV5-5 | CASSLVQLPLFGHTIYF
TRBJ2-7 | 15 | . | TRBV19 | CASSTAPGQHYEQYF
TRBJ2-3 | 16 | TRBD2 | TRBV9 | CASSVVSSGRTDTQYF
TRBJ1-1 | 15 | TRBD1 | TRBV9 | CASSPRTGGLTEAFF
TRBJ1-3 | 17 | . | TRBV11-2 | CASSFDAGTYLGNTIYF
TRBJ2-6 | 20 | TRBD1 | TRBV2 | CASSFLGQGANPSGANVLTF
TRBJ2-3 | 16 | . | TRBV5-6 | CASSDGLTVPTDTQYF
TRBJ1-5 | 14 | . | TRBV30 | CAWSVGQGDQPQHF
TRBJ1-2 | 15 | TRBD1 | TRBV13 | CASSEPGQSNYGYTF
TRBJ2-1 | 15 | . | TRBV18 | CASSPSRLTPGEQFF
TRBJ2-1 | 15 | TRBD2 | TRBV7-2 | CASSLAPTLAGDMFF
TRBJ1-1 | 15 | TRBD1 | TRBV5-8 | CASSPADREVTEAFF
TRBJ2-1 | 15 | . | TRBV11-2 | CASSPGKGAYNEQFF
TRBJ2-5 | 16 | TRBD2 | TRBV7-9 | CASSRRTSGGGETQYF
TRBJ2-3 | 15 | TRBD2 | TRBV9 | CASSAGLAISDTQYF
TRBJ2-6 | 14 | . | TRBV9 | CASSPPSGANVLTF